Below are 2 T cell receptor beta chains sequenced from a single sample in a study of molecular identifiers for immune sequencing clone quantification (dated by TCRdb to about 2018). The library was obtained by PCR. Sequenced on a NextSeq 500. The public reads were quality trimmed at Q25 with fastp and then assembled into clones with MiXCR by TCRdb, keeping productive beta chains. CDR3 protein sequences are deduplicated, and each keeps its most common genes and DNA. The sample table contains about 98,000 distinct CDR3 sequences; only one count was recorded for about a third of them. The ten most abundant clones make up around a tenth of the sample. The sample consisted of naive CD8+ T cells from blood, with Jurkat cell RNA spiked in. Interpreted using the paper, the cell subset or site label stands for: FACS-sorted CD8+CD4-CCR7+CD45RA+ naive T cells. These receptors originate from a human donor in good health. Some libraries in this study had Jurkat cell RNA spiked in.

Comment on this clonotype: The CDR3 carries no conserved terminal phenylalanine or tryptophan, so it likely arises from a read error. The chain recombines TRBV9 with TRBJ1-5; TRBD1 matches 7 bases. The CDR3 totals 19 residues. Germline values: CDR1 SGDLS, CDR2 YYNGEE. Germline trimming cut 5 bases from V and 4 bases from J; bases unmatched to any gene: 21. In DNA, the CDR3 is TGTGCCAGCAGGGGAAGGGGGCTGCGTCTTGAGGTAGGTAATCAGCCCCAGCATTAT. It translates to CASRGRGLRLEVGNQPQHY.

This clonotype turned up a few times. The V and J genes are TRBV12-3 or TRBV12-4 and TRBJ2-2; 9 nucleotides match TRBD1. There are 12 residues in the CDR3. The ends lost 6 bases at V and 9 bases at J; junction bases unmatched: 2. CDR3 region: CASRTGGRELFF. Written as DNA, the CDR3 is TGTGCCAGCAGAACAGGGGGCAGGGAGCTGTTTTTT.